This TCR beta chain originates from a study of cytomegalovirus exposure and HLA in healthy donors. The CDR3 contains 15 residues. Germline V CDR1 and CDR2: LGHNA, YSLEER. V shed 0 bases and J shed 4 bases, with 12 bases lying between them. The PCR ran on 60 Vbeta and 13 Jbeta primers. TCRdb's table, derived via immunoSEQ multiplex PCR, lists solely in-frame clones and lacks some. The top ten clones hold around 0.24% of a sample with around 120,000 clones, about 85% of them seen once. The sample comprised PBMCs. The chain links TRBV4-3 to TRBJ1-1; D may be TRBD1 (5 bases). The source is a man over 45 in good health and CMV-seronegative. The CDR3 sequence is CASSQDLQESTEAFF. DNA for the CDR3: TGCGCCAGCAGCCAAGATCTACAGGAGAGCACTGAAGCTTTCTTT.